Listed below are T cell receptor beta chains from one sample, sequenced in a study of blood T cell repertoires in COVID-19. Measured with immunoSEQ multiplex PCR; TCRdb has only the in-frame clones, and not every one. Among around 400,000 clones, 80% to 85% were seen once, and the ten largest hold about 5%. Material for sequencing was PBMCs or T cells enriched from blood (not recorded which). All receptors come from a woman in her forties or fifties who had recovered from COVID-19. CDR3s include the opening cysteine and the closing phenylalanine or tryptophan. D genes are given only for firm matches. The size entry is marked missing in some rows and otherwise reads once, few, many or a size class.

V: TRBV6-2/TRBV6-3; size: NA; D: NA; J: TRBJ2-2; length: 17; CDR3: CASSIRPGQGLSGELFF; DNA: TGTGCCAGCAGCATACGTCCCGGGCAGGGGTTGTCCGGGGAGCTGTTTTTT
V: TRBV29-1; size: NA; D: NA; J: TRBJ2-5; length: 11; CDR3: CSVLGGETQYF; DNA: TGCAGCGTTCTCGGAGGGGAGACCCAGTACTTC
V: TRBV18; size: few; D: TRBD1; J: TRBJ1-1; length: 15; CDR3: CASSPTGTGNTEAFF; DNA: TGTGCCAGCTCACCGACCGGGACAGGGAACACTGAAGCTTTCTTT
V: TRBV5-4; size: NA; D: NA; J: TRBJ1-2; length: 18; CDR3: CASSSSQGGDRANYGYTF; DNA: TGTGCCAGCAGCTCCTCGCAGGGAGGAGACAGAGCTAACTATGGCTACACCTTC
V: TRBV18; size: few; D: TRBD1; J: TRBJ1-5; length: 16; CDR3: CASSPLGQGGYQPQHF; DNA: TGTGCCAGCTCGCCACTTGGACAGGGCGGGTATCAGCCCCAGCATTTT
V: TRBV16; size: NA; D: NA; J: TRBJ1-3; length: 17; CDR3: CASSLIVTGYSGNTIYF; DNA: TGTGCCAGCAGCCTGATTGTTACAGGCTACTCTGGAAACACCATATATTTT
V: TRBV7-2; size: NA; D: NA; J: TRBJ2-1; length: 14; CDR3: CASSLVTANNEQFF; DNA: TGTGCCAGCAGCTTAGTTACTGCCAACAATGAGCAGTTCTTC
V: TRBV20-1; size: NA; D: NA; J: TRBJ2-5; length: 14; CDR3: CSASSSVRGETQYF; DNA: TGCAGTGCTAGTTCTAGCGTCCGGGGGGAGACCCAGTACTTC
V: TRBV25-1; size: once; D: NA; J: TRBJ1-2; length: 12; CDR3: CASSDRYYGYTF; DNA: TGTGCCAGCAGTGACAGATACTATGGCTACACCTTC
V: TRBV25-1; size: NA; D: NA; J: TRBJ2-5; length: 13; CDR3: CASSDPARGTQYF; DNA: TGTGCCAGCAGTGACCCCGCTCGGGGGACCCAGTACTTC
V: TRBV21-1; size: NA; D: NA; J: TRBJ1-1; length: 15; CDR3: CASSIKQGRGAEAFF; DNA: TGTGCCAGCAGCATTAAACAGGGGCGGGGGGCTGAAGCTTTCTTT